This TCR beta chain came from a study of control samples from healthy donors and cancer patients. Germline V gene sequence: CDR1 SEHNR, CDR2 FQNEAQ (reference sequence). This CDR3 contains 11 residues. V lost 4 bases to trimming and J lost 3 bases, with 4 bases between them. Produced via immunoSEQ multiplex PCR; TCRdb's table is partial and in-frame only. The top ten clones hold 7.5% to 8.5% of a sample with some 13,000 clones, 77% of them seen once. Material for sequencing was formalin-fixed, paraffin-embedded tissue. The clonotype comes from a male donor with melanoma. This chain uses TRBV7-9 with TRBJ2-7, with D unresolved. In nucleotides, the CDR3 is TGTGCCAGCAGCTCTTACTACGAGCAGTACTTC. Translated: CASSSYYEQYF.